This is a list of T cell receptor beta chains from one sample in a study of blood T cell repertoires in COVID-19. The method was immunoSEQ multiplex PCR; TCRdb's version includes in-frame clones alone and lacks a portion of them. The sample records more than 350,000 clones, more than 75% being singletons. Material for sequencing was PBMCs or T cells enriched from blood (not recorded which). All receptors come from a woman aged 45-65 years who had recovered from COVID-19. Each CDR3 is given with its conserved first and last residue. D genes are given only for firm matches. Where a row states a size, it is once, few, many or the class of an expanded clone; other rows omit it.

d_call: .
j_call: TRBJ2-2
clone_size: .
v_call: TRBV19
cdr3_nt: TGTGCCAGTAGTAGGGACAAAGTCACCGGGGAGCTGTTTTTT
cdr3_aa: CASSRDKVTGELFF

d_call: .
j_call: TRBJ1-2
clone_size: .
v_call: TRBV7-8
cdr3_nt: TGTGCCAGCAGCCTACAGGGTCGTGGCTACACCTTC
cdr3_aa: CASSLQGRGYTF

d_call: TRBD1
j_call: TRBJ1-6
clone_size: .
v_call: TRBV3-1/TRBV3-2
cdr3_nt: TGTGCCAGCAGCCAAGGGACAGGGGAGAATTCACCCCTCCACTTT
cdr3_aa: CASSQGTGENSPLHF

d_call: .
j_call: TRBJ1-5
clone_size: once
v_call: TRBV10-3
cdr3_nt: TGTGCCATCAGTGAGTCTGGAGGCAATCAGCCCCAGCATTTT
cdr3_aa: CAISESGGNQPQHF

d_call: TRBD1
j_call: TRBJ1-4
clone_size: .
v_call: TRBV30
cdr3_nt: TGTGCCTGGAGTGGCGGAGGGGGCAATGAAAAACTGTTTTTT
cdr3_aa: CAWSGGGGNEKLFF

d_call: .
j_call: TRBJ2-3
clone_size: .
v_call: TRBV28
cdr3_nt: TGTGCCAGCATCACTACGGATCCTCCCCCAGATACGCAGTATTTT
cdr3_aa: CASITTDPPPDTQYF

d_call: TRBD1
j_call: TRBJ2-2
clone_size: .
v_call: TRBV10-3
cdr3_nt: TGTGCCATCAGTGGAGTTGTAGGACAGGGGGTCGCCGGGGAGCTGTTTTTT
cdr3_aa: CAISGVVGQGVAGELFF

d_call: .
j_call: TRBJ1-4
clone_size: .
v_call: TRBV3-1/TRBV3-2
cdr3_nt: TGTGCCAGCAGCCAGAGTACACAGGGATTGTACAAAAAACTGTTTTTT
cdr3_aa: CASSQSTQGLYKKLFF

d_call: .
j_call: TRBJ1-1
clone_size: .
v_call: TRBV30
cdr3_nt: TGTGCCTGGAAGAGGGGGATCGACACTGAAGCTTTCTTT
cdr3_aa: CAWKRGIDTEAFF

d_call: .
j_call: TRBJ1-4
clone_size: .
v_call: TRBV12-3/TRBV12-4
cdr3_nt: TGTGCCAGCAGAACGACAGGAGGTGAAAAACTGTTTTTT
cdr3_aa: CASRTTGGEKLFF

d_call: TRBD2
j_call: TRBJ2-5
clone_size: .
v_call: TRBV5-1
cdr3_nt: TGCGCAACCGGGACTAGCGGGGGGGCTGGGGAGACCCAGTACTTC
cdr3_aa: CATGTSGGAGETQYF

d_call: .
j_call: TRBJ1-1
clone_size: .
v_call: TRBV27
cdr3_nt: TGTGCCAGCAGTTTATTAGCAGGGCAGAACACTGAAGCTTTCTTT
cdr3_aa: CASSLLAGQNTEAFF

d_call: TRBD1
j_call: TRBJ2-7
clone_size: .
v_call: TRBV27
cdr3_nt: TGTGCCAGCAAATCCGGGACAGGGTTGCGCGAGCAGTACTTC
cdr3_aa: CASKSGTGLREQYF

d_call: TRBD2
j_call: TRBJ2-3
clone_size: .
v_call: TRBV11-3
cdr3_nt: TGTGCCAGCAGCTTAGGGGTAGCGGGGAGCACAGATACGCAGTATTTT
cdr3_aa: CASSLGVAGSTDTQYF

d_call: .
j_call: TRBJ1-5
clone_size: .
v_call: TRBV5-5
cdr3_nt: TGTGCCAGCAGCTTTTCAGGGAATAGCAATCAGCCCCAGCATTTT
cdr3_aa: CASSFSGNSNQPQHF

d_call: TRBD2
j_call: TRBJ2-2
clone_size: .
v_call: TRBV10-3
cdr3_nt: TGTGCCATCAGGGCTAGCGGGGGGGTGAACACCGGGGAGCTGTTTTTT
cdr3_aa: CAIRASGGVNTGELFF

d_call: .
j_call: TRBJ1-1
clone_size: .
v_call: TRBV6-5
cdr3_nt: TGTGCCAGCACTGGGACACAGGCGAACACTGAAGCTTTCTTT
cdr3_aa: CASTGTQANTEAFF

d_call: TRBD1
j_call: TRBJ1-1
clone_size: .
v_call: TRBV25-1
cdr3_nt: TGTGCCAGCAGTGGGGACAGGGGGGGTTCTGAAGCTTTCTTT
cdr3_aa: CASSGDRGGSEAFF

d_call: .
j_call: TRBJ1-6
clone_size: .
v_call: TRBV12-3/TRBV12-4
cdr3_nt: TGTGCCAGCACCTTTGCTCAGGGATCACCCCTCCACTTT
cdr3_aa: CASTFAQGSPLHF

d_call: TRBD2
j_call: TRBJ2-1
clone_size: .
v_call: TRBV7-2
cdr3_nt: TGTGCCAGCAGCTTGGGGGGGTTCTACAATGAGCAGTTCTTC
cdr3_aa: CASSLGGFYNEQFF

d_call: TRBD1
j_call: TRBJ1-5
clone_size: .
v_call: TRBV6-2/TRBV6-3
cdr3_nt: TGTGCCAGCAGTGTCGGGACAGGGGGTCAGCCCCAGCATTTT
cdr3_aa: CASSVGTGGQPQHF

d_call: TRBD1
j_call: TRBJ1-1
clone_size: .
v_call: TRBV6-5
cdr3_nt: TGTGCCAGCAGTTACCAGGGGGCACTCTACACTGAAGCTTTCTTT
cdr3_aa: CASSYQGALYTEAFF

d_call: .
j_call: TRBJ1-1
clone_size: .
v_call: TRBV7-3
cdr3_nt: TGTGCCAGCAGCTTACAGGGACAGAACACTGAAGCTTTCTTT
cdr3_aa: CASSLQGQNTEAFF

d_call: TRBD2
j_call: TRBJ2-4
clone_size: .
v_call: TRBV3-1/TRBV3-2
cdr3_nt: TGTGCCAGCAGCCGACCCGGGACAAGCGGGGGCCGAGCCAAAAACATTCAGTACTTC
cdr3_aa: CASSRPGTSGGRAKNIQYF

d_call: .
j_call: TRBJ2-1
clone_size: once
v_call: TRBV11-2
cdr3_nt: TGTGCCAGCAAAACAGCAGGGGTTTACAATGAGCAGTTCTTC
cdr3_aa: CASKTAGVYNEQFF